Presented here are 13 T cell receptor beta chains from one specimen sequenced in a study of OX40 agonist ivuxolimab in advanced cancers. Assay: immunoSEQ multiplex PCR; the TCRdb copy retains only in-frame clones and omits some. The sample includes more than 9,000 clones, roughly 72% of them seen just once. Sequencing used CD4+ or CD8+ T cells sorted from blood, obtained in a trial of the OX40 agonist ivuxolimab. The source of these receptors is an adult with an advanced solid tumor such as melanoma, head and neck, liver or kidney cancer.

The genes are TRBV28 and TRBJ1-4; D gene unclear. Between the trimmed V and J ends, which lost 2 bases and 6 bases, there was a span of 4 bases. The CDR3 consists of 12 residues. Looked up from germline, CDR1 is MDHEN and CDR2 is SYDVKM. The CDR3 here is CASSLTYEKLFF. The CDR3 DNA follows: TGTGCCAGCAGTTTAACCTATGAAAAACTGTTTTTT.

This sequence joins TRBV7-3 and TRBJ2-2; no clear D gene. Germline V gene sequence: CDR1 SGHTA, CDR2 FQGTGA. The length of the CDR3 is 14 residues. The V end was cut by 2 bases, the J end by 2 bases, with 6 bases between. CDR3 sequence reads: CASSLDTNTGELFF. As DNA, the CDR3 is TGTGCCAGCAGCTTAGACACTAACACCGGGGAGCTGTTTTTT.

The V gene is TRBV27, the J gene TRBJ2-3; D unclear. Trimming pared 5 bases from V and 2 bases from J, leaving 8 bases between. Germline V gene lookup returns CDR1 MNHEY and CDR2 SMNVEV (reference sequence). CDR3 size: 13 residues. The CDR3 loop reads CASSPLNTDTQYF. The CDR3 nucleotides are TGTGCCAGCAGTCCCCTGAACACAGATACGCAGTATTTT.

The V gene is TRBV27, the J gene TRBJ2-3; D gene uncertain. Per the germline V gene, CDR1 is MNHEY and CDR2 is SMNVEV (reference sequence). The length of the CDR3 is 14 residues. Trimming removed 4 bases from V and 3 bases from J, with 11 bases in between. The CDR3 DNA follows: TGTGCCAGCAGTTATGGTCCCCGAACAGATACGCAGTATTTT. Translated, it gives CASSYGPRTDTQYF.

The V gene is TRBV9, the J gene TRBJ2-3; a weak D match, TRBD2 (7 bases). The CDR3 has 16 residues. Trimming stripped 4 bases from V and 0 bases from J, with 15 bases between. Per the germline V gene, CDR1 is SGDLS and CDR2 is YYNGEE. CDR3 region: CASSLGGGPSTDTQYF. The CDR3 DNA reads TGTGCCAGCAGCCTGGGGGGGGGCCCTAGCACAGATACGCAGTATTTT.

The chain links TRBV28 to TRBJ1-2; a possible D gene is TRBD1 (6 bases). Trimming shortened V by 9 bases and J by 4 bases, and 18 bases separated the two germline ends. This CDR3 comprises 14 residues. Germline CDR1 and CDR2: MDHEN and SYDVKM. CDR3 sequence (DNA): TGTGCCAGAATCCGGACGGACAGCCGCTATGGCTACACCTTC. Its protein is CARIRTDSRYGYTF.

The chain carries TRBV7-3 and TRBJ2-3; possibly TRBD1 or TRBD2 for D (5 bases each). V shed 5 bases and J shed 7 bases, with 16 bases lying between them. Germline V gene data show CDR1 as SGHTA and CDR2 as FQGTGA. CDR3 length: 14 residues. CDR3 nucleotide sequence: TGTGCCAGCAGCACTGCCGGGGCGCACCATACGCAGTATTTT. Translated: CASSTAGAHHTQYF.

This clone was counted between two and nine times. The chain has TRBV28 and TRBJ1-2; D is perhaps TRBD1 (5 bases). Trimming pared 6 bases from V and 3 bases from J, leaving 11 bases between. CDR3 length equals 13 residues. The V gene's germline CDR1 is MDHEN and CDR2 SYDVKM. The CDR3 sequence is CASRKQEYYGYTF. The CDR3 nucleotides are TGTGCCAGCAGGAAACAGGAGTACTATGGCTACACCTTC.

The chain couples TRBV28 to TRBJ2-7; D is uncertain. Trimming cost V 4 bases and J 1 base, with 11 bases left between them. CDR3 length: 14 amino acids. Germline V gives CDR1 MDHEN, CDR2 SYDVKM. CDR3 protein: CASSSRGESYEQYF. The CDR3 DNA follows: TGTGCCAGCAGTTCGAGAGGAGAATCCTACGAGCAGTACTTC.

CDR3 nucleotides: TGTGCCAGTAGTATTTGGGGGAGCTCCTACAATGAGCAGTTCTTC. This translates into CASSIWGSSYNEQFF. V gene TRBV19 combines with J gene TRBJ2-1; D might be TRBD1 or TRBD2, each matching 5 bases. Germline values: CDR1 LNHDA, CDR2 SQIVND (reference sequence). Trimming cost V 3 bases and J 0 bases, with 9 bases left between them. The CDR3 is 15 amino acids.

As DNA, the CDR3 is TGTGCCAGCAGCGTGACATTGGGCACAGATACGCAGTATTTT. This translates into CASSVTLGTDTQYF. The rearrangement joins TRBV9 to TRBJ2-3; D gene unclear. The CDR3 sequence is 14 residues long. Germline lookup yields CDR1 SGDLS and CDR2 YYNGEE. Deletions cut 2 bases from V and 1 base from J, with 8 bases between. The entire variable domain, with the rest obtained from reference TRBV9 and TRBJ2-3, is as follows: DSGVTQTPKHLITATGQRVTLRCSPRSGDLSVYWYQQSLDQGLQFLIQYYNGEERAKGNILERFSAQQFPDLHSELNLSSLELGDSALYFCASSVTLGTDTQYFGPGTRLTVL.

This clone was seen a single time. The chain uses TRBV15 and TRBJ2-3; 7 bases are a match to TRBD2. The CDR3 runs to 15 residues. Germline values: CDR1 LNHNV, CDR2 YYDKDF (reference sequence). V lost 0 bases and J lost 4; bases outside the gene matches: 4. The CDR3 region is CATSRDGGGPDTQYF. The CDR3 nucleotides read TGTGCCACCAGCAGAGATGGGGGGGGACCAGATACGCAGTATTTT.

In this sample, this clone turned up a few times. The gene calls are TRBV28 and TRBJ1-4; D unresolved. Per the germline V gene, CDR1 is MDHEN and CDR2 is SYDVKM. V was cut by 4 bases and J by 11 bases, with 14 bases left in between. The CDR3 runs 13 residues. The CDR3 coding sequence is TGTGCCAGCAGTTCTACAGAACCAGATAAACTGTTTTTT. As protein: CASSSTEPDKLFF.